The rows below give T cell receptor beta chains drawn from one sample of a study of metastatic and nonmetastatic thyroid tumors. TCRdb reprocessed the PCR reads via MiXCR. The sample comprises 30,000 to 40,000 clones, around 31% of which are singletons, and 16% rests with the top ten. Sequencing input: tumor tissue. Receptor source: a female donor with papillary thyroid cancer or a benign thyroid nodule (not recorded which). Some clones in this sample may be carry-over from other donors' samples. Each CDR3 is given with its conserved first and last residue. A D gene is named only where the DNA matches it firmly. The size field is filled for only some rows; it gives once, few, many or a size class.

clone_size d_call j_call v_call cdr3_aa cdr3_nt
. . TRBJ2-3 TRBV3-1 CASSLSAGTDTQYF TGTGCCAGCAGCCTGTCAGCGGGCACAGATACGCAGTATTTT
few . TRBJ2-1 TRBV6-5 CASSYSGTHYNEQFF TGTGCCAGCAGTTACTCTGGGACACACTACAATGAGCAGTTCTTC
. . TRBJ1-2 TRBV5-1 CASSLPTAGGGYTF TGCGCCAGCAGCTTGCCGACGGCGGGAGGTGGCTACACCTTC
few . TRBJ1-2 TRBV24-1 CATSDIASNYGYTF TGTGCCACCAGTGATATAGCATCTAACTATGGCTACACCTTC
once TRBD1 TRBJ2-1 TRBV13 CASSFRGPYNEQFF TGTGCCAGCAGCTTCAGGGGGCCTTACAATGAGCAGTTCTTC
. TRBD1 TRBJ2-1 TRBV5-4 CASSFRGQGKGNEQFF TGTGCCAGCAGCTTTAGGGGACAGGGAAAAGGGAATGAGCAGTTCTTC
. TRBD1 TRBJ2-2 TRBV7-9 CASSLQTGETGELFF TGTGCCAGCAGCTTACAGACAGGGGAGACCGGGGAGCTGTTTTTT
many . TRBJ2-7 TRBV24-1 CATSTPGAYEQYF TGTGCCACCAGTACTCCGGGTGCATACGAGCAGTACTTC
large . TRBJ1-6 TRBV11-3 CASSLESPRPYFLSPLHF TGTGCCAGCAGCTTAGAAAGCCCTAGGCCGTACTTTCTTTCACCCCTCCACTTT
. . TRBJ2-5 TRBV7-9 CASSLGQGMVETQYF TGTGCCAGCAGCTTAGGGCAGGGTATGGTGGAGACCCAGTACTTC
. . TRBJ1-1 TRBV2 CASSELQGSEAFF TGTGCCAGCAGTGAATTACAGGGCTCTGAAGCTTTCTTT
. TRBD1 TRBJ1-2 TRBV5-1 CPSSLPDLTGDNGYTF TGCCCCAGCAGCTTGCCGGACCTAACAGGGGACAATGGCTACACCTTC
. . TRBJ1-5 TRBV20-1 CSARGVSASNQPQHF TGCAGTGCTAGAGGAGTCAGTGCTAGCAATCAGCCCCAGCATTTT
. . TRBJ2-3 TRBV9 CASSEGGSTDTQYF TGTGCCAGCAGCGAAGGGGGGAGCACAGATACGCAGTATTTT
. TRBD1 TRBJ1-2 TRBV6-1 CASMGRRGRVDGYTF TGTGCCAGCATGGGGAGGAGGGGGCGCGTTGATGGCTACACCTTC
. . TRBJ2-2 TRBV7-2 CASSLSVGGELFF TGTGCCAGCAGCCTTAGCGTCGGCGGGGAGCTGTTTTTT